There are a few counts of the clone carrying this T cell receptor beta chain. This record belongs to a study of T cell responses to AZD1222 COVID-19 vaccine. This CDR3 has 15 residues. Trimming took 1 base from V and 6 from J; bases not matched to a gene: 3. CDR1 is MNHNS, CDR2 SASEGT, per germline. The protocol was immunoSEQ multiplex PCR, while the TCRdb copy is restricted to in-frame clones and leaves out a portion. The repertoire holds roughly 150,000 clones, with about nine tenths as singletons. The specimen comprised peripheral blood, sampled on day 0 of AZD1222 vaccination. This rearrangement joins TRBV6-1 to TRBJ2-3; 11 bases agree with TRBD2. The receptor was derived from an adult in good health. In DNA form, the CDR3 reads TGTGCCAGCAGTGAAGTTAGCGGGGGGGCCGATACGCAGTATTTT. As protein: CASSEVSGGADTQYF.